The rows below give T cell receptor beta chains drawn from one sample of a study of cytomegalovirus exposure and HLA in healthy donors. Sequenced by immunoSEQ multiplex PCR; TCRdb stores in-frame clones only, minus some. In total, the table holds 150,000 to 200,000 clones. Sequenced sample: PBMCs. These receptors all stem from a woman in her late teens or twenties in good health and CMV-seropositive. Each CDR3 is given with its conserved first and last residue. A D gene is named only where the DNA matches it firmly.

TRBV10-3	TRBJ2-7	TRBD2	TGTGCCATCAGTGGGACTAGCGGGGGGATCTTGGCCGAGCAGTACTTC	CAISGTSGGILAEQYF
TRBV6-6	TRBJ1-1	-	TGTGCCAGCAGCCCCTACGGGCAGGGCGATGAAGCTTTCTTT	CASSPYGQGDEAFF
TRBV4-3	TRBJ2-7	TRBD2	TGCGCCAGCAGTTTCAGCGGGGGGCCTTCCTACGAGCAGTACTTC	CASSFSGGPSYEQYF
TRBV9	TRBJ2-3	TRBD2	TGTGCCAGCAGCAGTAGCGGGGGGGCCGATACGCAGTATTTT	CASSSSGGADTQYF
TRBV6-1	TRBJ1-1	-	TGTGCCGCCACTTACAGTACCCCCACTGAAGCTTTCTTT	CAATYSTPTEAFF
TRBV6-5	TRBJ1-4	TRBD1	TGTGCCAGCAGTTACCGGGGACAGGTTAATGAAAAACTGTTTTTT	CASSYRGQVNEKLFF
TRBV27	TRBJ2-1	TRBD2	TGTGCCAGCAGTCAAGGGACTAGCGGGGTTTACAATGAGCAGTTCTTC	CASSQGTSGVYNEQFF
TRBV5-1	TRBJ2-1	-	TGCGCCAGCAGCTTGTCTAGCGCCCCCCAGGGCGAGCAGTTCTTC	CASSLSSAPQGEQFF
TRBV5-1	TRBJ2-1	TRBD1	TGCGCCAGCAGCCGAATGGACAGGGGTTACAATGAGCAGTTCTTC	CASSRMDRGYNEQFF
TRBV7-3	TRBJ2-2	TRBD1	TGTGCCAGCAGCACAGGGGTCACCGGGGAGCTGTTTTTT	CASSTGVTGELFF
TRBV6-6	TRBJ1-3	-	TGTGCCAGCAGTTACGCGGCCAGTGGAAACACCATATATTTT	CASSYAASGNTIYF
TRBV7-2	TRBJ2-5	TRBD1	TGTGCCAGCAGCTTAGCAGGGACAGGGGGCCAAGAGACCCAGTACTTC	CASSLAGTGGQETQYF
TRBV27	TRBJ1-4	TRBD1	TGTGCCAGCAGTATCTCCGGGACAGGGGGGGAAAAACTGTTTTTT	CASSISGTGGEKLFF
TRBV18	TRBJ2-7	-	TGTGCCAGCTCTCTAGGGAGCTCCTACGAGCAGTACTTC	CASSLGSSYEQYF
TRBV11-3	TRBJ2-3	TRBD2	TGTGCCAGCAGCTCTCGGGGGGAGGATACGCAGTATTTT	CASSSRGEDTQYF
TRBV5-8	TRBJ2-3	TRBD2	TGTGCCAGCAGCTGGGGGACTAGCGGGAGCACAGATACGCAGTATTTT	CASSWGTSGSTDTQYF
TRBV7-3	TRBJ1-1	TRBD1	TGTGCCAGCAGCCCCACAGGGGCCAAGAACACTGAAGCTTTCTTT	CASSPTGAKNTEAFF
TRBV28	TRBJ1-4	-	TGTGCCAGCAGTTCGAGGTGGATCGGGGAAAAACTGTTTTTT	CASSSRWIGEKLFF
TRBV18	TRBJ2-6	-	TGTGCCAGCTCACCAACCAGGACTGGGGGGGCCAACGTCCTGACTTTC	CASSPTRTGGANVLTF
TRBV30	TRBJ2-7	TRBD1	TGTGCCTGGACCCAGACAGGGGAGTACGAGCAGTACTTC	CAWTQTGEYEQYF
TRBV6-1	TRBJ2-1	-	TGTGCCAGCAGTGAACAGGGCTACAATGAGCAGTTCTTC	CASSEQGYNEQFF
TRBV6-6	TRBJ2-7	-	TGTGCCAGCAGTTACTCTGGCCGATCCGAGCAGTACTTC	CASSYSGRSEQYF
TRBV2	TRBJ2-2	-	TGTGCCACCCAAAGAGGAGGGGCCGGGGAGCTGTTTTTT	CATQRGGAGELFF
TRBV7-6	TRBJ1-2	-	TGTGCCAGCAGCCCCTGGGACAATTATGGCTACACCTTC	CASSPWDNYGYTF
TRBV4-1	TRBJ2-3	TRBD2	TGCGCCAGCAGCCAGGACCCTAGCGGGGGGCGGAGAGATACGCAGTATTTT	CASSQDPSGGRRDTQYF
TRBV7-9	TRBJ2-1	TRBD2	TGTGCCAGCAGCCCAGGACTAGCGCAATACAATGAGCAGTTCTTC	CASSPGLAQYNEQFF
TRBV28	TRBJ2-1	TRBD1	TGTGCCAGCAGTCTCTCCGACAGGGACAATGAGCAGTTCTTC	CASSLSDRDNEQFF
TRBV6-6	TRBJ2-1	-	TGTGCCAGCACAGGTTGGACCGAAGGGGGCTACAATGAGCAGTTCTTC	CASTGWTEGGYNEQFF
TRBV6-4	TRBJ1-2	-	TGTGCCAGCAGTGACAGGGGGATTGGCTACACCTTC	CASSDRGIGYTF
TRBV5-1	TRBJ2-1	TRBD1	TGCGCCAGCAGCTACCCAGGGGGCTTGAACAATGAGCAGTTCTTC	CASSYPGGLNNEQFF
TRBV10-2	TRBJ1-6	-	TGCGCCAGCACCCGGGAGCTTAATTCACCCCTCCACTTT	CASTRELNSPLHF
TRBV5-6	TRBJ1-2	TRBD1	TGTGCCAGCAGCTTGGCCGGGGCAGGGGGGAACTATGGCTACACCTTC	CASSLAGAGGNYGYTF
TRBV14	TRBJ1-3	-	TGTGCCAGCAGCCAAGATCGGGTAGTAAACACCATATATTTT	CASSQDRVVNTIYF
TRBV6-5	TRBJ2-5	TRBD2	TGTGCCAGCGGACTAGCGGGAGTAGAGACCCAGTACTTC	CASGLAGVETQYF
TRBV6-5	TRBJ2-7	-	TGTGCCAGCAAAGTACAGTTGTACGTTTACGAGCAGTACTTC	CASKVQLYVYEQYF
TRBV18	TRBJ2-7	TRBD1	TGTGCCAGCTCACCGAAACCGGGACAGGGTTGGAGAGAGCAGTACTTC	CASSPKPGQGWREQYF
TRBV5-4	TRBJ1-2	-	TGTGCCAGCAGCTTGTTTAGTAACTATGGCTACACCTTC	CASSLFSNYGYTF
TRBV7-9	TRBJ1-2	-	TGTGCCAGCGCTAGGGGATCAGGAGGCTACACCTTC	CASARGSGGYTF
TRBV5-1	TRBJ2-5	-	TGCGCCAGCAGCACCACAGGGAAAGGGGGCCAAGAGACCCAGTACTTC	CASSTTGKGGQETQYF
TRBV19	TRBJ2-1	TRBD1	TGTGCCAGTAGTCATTACACGGGACAGGTTTACAATGAGCAGTTCTTC	CASSHYTGQVYNEQFF
TRBV18	TRBJ1-2	TRBD1	TGTGCCAGCTCACCGGGACAGGACTATGGCTACACCTTC	CASSPGQDYGYTF
TRBV19	TRBJ1-1	TRBD1	TGTGCCAGTAGCCTTCCACAGGGGGCCGTCACTGAAGCTTTCTTT	CASSLPQGAVTEAFF
TRBV9	TRBJ1-1	TRBD1	TGTGCCAGCAGCGTAGTCAGGGGGCACACTGAAGCTTTCTTT	CASSVVRGHTEAFF
TRBV28	TRBJ1-5	-	TGTGCCAGCAGGGGGCAAATCAATCAGCCCCAGCATTTT	CASRGQINQPQHF
TRBV9	TRBJ1-3	-	TGTGCCAGCAGCGTATCGCGGGGGGCCGGAAACACCATATATTTT	CASSVSRGAGNTIYF
TRBV5-1	TRBJ2-1	TRBD2	TGCGCCAGCAGCTATCCCTATACTAGCGGGGGGGATGAGCAGTTCTTC	CASSYPYTSGGDEQFF
TRBV6-1	TRBJ2-2	-	TGTGCCAGCAGTGTGGCAGACGAGGTCACCGGGGAGCTGTTTTTT	CASSVADEVTGELFF
TRBV2	TRBJ2-5	-	TGTGCCAGCACCGCGGTTAGTCAAGAGACCCAGTACTTC	CASTAVSQETQYF
TRBV12-2	TRBJ2-5	-	TGTGCAAGTCGCTCCACCGGGACAGGGTACTTC	CASRSTGTGYF